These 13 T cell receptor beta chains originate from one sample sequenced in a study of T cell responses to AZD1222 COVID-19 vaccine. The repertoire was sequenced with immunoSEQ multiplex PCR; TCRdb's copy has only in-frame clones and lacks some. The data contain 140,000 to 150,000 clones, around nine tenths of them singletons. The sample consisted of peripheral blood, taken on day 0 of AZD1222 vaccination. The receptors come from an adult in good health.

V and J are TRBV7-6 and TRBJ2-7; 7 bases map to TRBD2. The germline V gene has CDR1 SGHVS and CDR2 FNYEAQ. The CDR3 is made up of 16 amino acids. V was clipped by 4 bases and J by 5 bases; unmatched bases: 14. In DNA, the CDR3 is TGTGCCAGCAGCTACCCCCTGGGGGGAGGGCGCAACGAGCAGTACTTC. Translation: CASSYPLGGGRNEQYF.

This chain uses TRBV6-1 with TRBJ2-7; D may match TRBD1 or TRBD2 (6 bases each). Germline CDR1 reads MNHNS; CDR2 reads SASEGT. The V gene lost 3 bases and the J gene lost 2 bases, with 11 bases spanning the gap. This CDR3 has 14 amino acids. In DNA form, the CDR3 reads TGTGCCAGCAGTGATGGGGGGCGTCCCTACGAGCAGTACTTC. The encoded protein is CASSDGGRPYEQYF.

The CDR3 bases are TGTGCCAGCAGTGAAGAAGCAGGGACCGGTCAGCCCCAGCATTTT. As protein: CASSEEAGTGQPQHF. This chain uses TRBV6-1 with TRBJ1-5; maybe TRBD1 (5 bases). V shed 1 base and J shed 6 bases, with 13 bases lying between them. Germline-derived CDR1 and CDR2 are MNHNS and SASEGT. The CDR3 loop spans 15 amino acids.

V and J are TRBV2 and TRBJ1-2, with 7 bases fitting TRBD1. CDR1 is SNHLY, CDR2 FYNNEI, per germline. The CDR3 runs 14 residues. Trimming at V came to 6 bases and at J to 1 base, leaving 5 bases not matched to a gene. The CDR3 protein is CASRGQILNYGYTF. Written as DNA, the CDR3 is TGTGCCAGCAGGGGACAGATCCTTAACTATGGCTACACCTTC.

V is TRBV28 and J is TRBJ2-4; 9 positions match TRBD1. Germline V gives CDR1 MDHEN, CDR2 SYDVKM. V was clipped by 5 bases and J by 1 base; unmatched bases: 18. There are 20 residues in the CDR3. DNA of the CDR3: TGTGCCAGCAGTAAAGGGGGGACAGGGTTTTTGAGTCAGGCCAAAAACATTCAGTACTTC. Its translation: CASSKGGTGFLSQAKNIQYF.

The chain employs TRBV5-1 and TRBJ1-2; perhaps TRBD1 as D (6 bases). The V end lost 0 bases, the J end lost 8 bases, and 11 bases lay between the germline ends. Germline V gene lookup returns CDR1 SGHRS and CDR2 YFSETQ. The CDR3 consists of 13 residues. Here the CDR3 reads CASSLDRVGGYTF. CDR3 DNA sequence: TGCGCCAGCAGCTTGGACAGGGTGGGAGGCTACACCTTC.

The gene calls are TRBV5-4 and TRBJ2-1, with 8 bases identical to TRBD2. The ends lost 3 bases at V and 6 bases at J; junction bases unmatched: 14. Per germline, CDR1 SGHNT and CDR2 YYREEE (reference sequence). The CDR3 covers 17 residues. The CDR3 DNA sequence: TGTGCCAGCAGCTCGCCTCCCGGGACTAGATCCCCCAATGAGCAGTTCTTC. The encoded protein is CASSSPPGTRSPNEQFF.

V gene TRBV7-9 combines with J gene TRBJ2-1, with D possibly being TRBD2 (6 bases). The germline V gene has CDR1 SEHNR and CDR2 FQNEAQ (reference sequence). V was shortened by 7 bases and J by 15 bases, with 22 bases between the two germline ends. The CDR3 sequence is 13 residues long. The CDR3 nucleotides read TGTGCCAGCAATATCCCCGGGACTCTAAGGTGGTTCTTC. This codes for CASNIPGTLRWFF.

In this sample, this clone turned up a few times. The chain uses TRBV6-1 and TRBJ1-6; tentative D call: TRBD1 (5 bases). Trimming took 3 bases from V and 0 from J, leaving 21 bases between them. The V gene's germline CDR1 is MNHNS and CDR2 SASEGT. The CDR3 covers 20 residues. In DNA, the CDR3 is TGTGCCAGCAGTGACCGTTTTTTCGGGACCGCGAGCTCCTATAATTCACCCCTCCACTTT. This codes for CASSDRFFGTASSYNSPLHF.

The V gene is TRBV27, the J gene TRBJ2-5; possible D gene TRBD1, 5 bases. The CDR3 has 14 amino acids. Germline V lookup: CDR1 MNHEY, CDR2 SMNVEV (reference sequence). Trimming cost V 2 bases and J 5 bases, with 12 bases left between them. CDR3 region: CASSLRAGWETQYF. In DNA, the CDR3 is TGTGCCAGCAGTTTAAGGGCAGGGTGGGAGACCCAGTACTTC.

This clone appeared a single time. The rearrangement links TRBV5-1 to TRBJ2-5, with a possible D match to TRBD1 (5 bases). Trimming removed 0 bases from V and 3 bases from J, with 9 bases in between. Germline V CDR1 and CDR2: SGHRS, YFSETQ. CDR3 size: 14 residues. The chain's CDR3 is CASSLDVTEETQYF. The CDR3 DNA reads TGCGCCAGCAGCTTGGACGTGACAGAAGAGACCCAGTACTTC.

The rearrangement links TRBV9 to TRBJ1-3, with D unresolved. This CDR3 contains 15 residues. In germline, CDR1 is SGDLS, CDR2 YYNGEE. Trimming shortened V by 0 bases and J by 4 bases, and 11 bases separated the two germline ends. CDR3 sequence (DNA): TGTGCCAGCAGCGTAGGTACAGATAACGGAAACACCATATATTTT. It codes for CASSVGTDNGNTIYF.

CDR3 protein: CASSFGGAPGNTF. The CDR3 DNA reads as TGTGCCAGCAGTTTTGGGGGGGCGCCAGGCAACACCTTC. The J gene is TRBJ1-2, the V gene TRBV28; D may be TRBD1 (6 bases). Trimming pared 3 bases from V and 12 bases from J, leaving 17 bases between. The germline CDR1 and CDR2 sequences are MDHEN and SYDVKM. The CDR3 loop spans 13 amino acids.